This T cell receptor (beta chain) was observed in a study of shared clonotypes between healthy human individuals. The study enrolled healthy HIV-negative adults without recent acute infections or vaccinations as donors. Profiling relied on immunoSEQ multiplex PCR, and the TCRdb table lists in-frame clones only, not all of them. The table has more than 450,000 clones, around 79% seen once. The germline V gene encodes CDR1 SGHVS and CDR2 FNYEAQ. This CDR3 is 13 amino acids long. V shed 5 bases and J shed 8 bases, with 15 bases lying between them. The rearrangement joins TRBV7-6 to TRBJ1-2; possible D gene TRBD1, 5 bases. The receptor was isolated from a woman aged 40 to 50 in good health. Some clones in this sample may be carry-over from other donors' samples. The source material was PBMCs. The CDR3 spells CASSTRGAPGYTF. The CDR3 coding sequence is TGTGCCAGCAGCACGAGAGGGGCGCCGGGCTACACCTTC.